This T cell receptor beta chain was sequenced during a study of human T cells and chemical hapten exposure. The sample's time point: patch test 2, 6 weeks after DPC sensitization. Treatment noted: therapeutic diphenylcyclopropenone sensitization with weekly scalp DPC. What the library attached to individual cDNA molecules were unique molecular identifiers. TCRdb analysed the RACE reads with MiXCR anew, one entry per CDR3 protein. The sample includes some 84,000 distinct CDR3 sequences, about 10% of them seen just once. The source was whole blood, collected in connection with sensitization to the hapten diphenylcyclopropenone (DPC). The receptor's source is a woman aged 45 to 65 with alopecia areata. Some clones in this sample may be carry-over from other donors' samples.

This CDR3 reads CASSLESVRTDTQYF. The CDR3 DNA reads as TGTGCCAGCAGCTTAGAATCCGTCCGCACAGATACGCAGTATTTT. The V gene is TRBV7-2, the J gene TRBJ2-3, with D unclear. Germline V gives CDR1 SGHTA, CDR2 FQGNSA. CDR3 size: 15 residues. Trimming removed 1 base at V and 1 base at J, with 9 bases between.